The 26 T cell receptor beta chains below come from one sample, sequenced in a study of blood T cell repertoires in COVID-19. TCRdb keeps only in-frame clones here, not all; method: immunoSEQ multiplex PCR. The table shows around 200,000 clones, with about 90% occurring only once. The material sequenced was peripheral blood. Every receptor here comes from a man in his forties with active or convalescent COVID-19.

This chain links TRBV5-6 with TRBJ1-2; maybe TRBD1 (5 bases). Trimming left V 4 bases short and J 7 bases short, with 11 bases between. Germline V gene data show CDR1 as SGHDT and CDR2 as YYEEEE. This CDR3 has 12 residues. DNA of the CDR3: TGTGCCAGCAGCGGAGCGGGGGGTGGCTACACCTTC. This translates into CASSGAGGGYTF.

A few counts support this clone. The rearrangement links TRBV27 to TRBJ1-1; the D gene is possibly TRBD1 (5 bases). There are 13 residues in the CDR3. Between the trimmed V and J ends, which lost 1 base and 5 bases, there was a span of 8 bases. Germline CDR1 and CDR2: MNHEY and SMNVEV (reference sequence). The DNA for the CDR3 is TGTGCCAGCAGTTTATTGGGGGGGACTGAAGCTTTCTTT. Translating gives CASSLLGGTEAFF.

The V call is TRBV15, the J call TRBJ1-4, with 10 nucleotides matching TRBD1. This CDR3 has 14 residues. Germline CDR1 LNHNV, CDR2 YYDKDF (reference sequence). V gave up 8 bases and J gave up 7 bases; unmatched junction bases: 7. CDR3 loop: CATADRTGGEKLFF. CDR3 in DNA: TGTGCCACCGCCGACAGGACAGGGGGTGAAAAACTGTTTTTT.

This clone was counted a single time. The gene calls are TRBV7-9 and TRBJ1-4, with a tentative D call TRBD1 (5 bases). Germline CDR1 and CDR2: SEHNR and FQNEAQ (reference sequence). CDR3 length: 14 amino acids. Trimming stripped 5 bases from V and 4 bases from J, with 11 bases between. CDR3 region: CASSLRGGNEKLFF. The CDR3 DNA follows: TGTGCCAGCAGCCTACGGGGGGGTAATGAAAAACTGTTTTTT.

V usage is TRBV3-1 (or the pseudogene TRBV3-2) and J usage is TRBJ2-7; D perhaps matches TRBD2 (5 bases). Germline V lookup: CDR1 LGHDT, CDR2 YNNKEL (reference sequence). The V and J ends lost 4 bases and 0 bases respectively, with 10 bases between them. The CDR3 extends over 14 amino acids. The CDR3 region is CASSLWTDSYEQYF. CDR3 coding DNA: TGTGCCAGCAGCCTATGGACTGACTCCTACGAGCAGTACTTC.

The CDR3 nucleotides read TGCAGCGTTGACCTGGGGAGGGGAGGCCTCGGAGGCTACACCTTC. Its translation is CSVDLGRGGLGGYTF. J is TRBJ1-2 and V is TRBV29-1; possible D gene TRBD1, 5 bases. V lost 3 bases and J lost 8, with 22 bases in between. Germline V gives CDR1 SQVTM, CDR2 ANQGSEA. This CDR3 has 15 amino acids.

The chain carries TRBV25-1 and TRBJ2-2, with D maybe TRBD1 (5 bases). Trimming removed 2 bases from V and 3 bases from J, with 16 bases in between. CDR1 MGHDK and CDR2 SYGVNS come from the germline V gene. The CDR3 totals 17 residues. CDR3 loop: CASSERQGRQYTGELFF. The CDR3 nucleotides are TGTGCCAGCAGTGAACGTCAGGGCCGTCAGTACACCGGGGAGCTGTTTTTT.

CDR3 region: CASSEGGQPQHF. CDR3 coding DNA: TGTGCCAGCAGTGAAGGAGGTCAGCCCCAGCATTTT. This chain connects TRBV2 to TRBJ1-5, with D unresolved. Germline values: CDR1 SNHLY, CDR2 FYNNEI. V dropped 1 base and J dropped 6 bases, with 4 bases sitting between them. The CDR3 runs to 12 residues.

The V gene is TRBV11-2, the J gene TRBJ1-2, with unresolved D. From germline, CDR1 is SGHAT and CDR2 FQNNGV. This CDR3 has 13 residues. V was trimmed by 0 bases and J by 7 bases, leaving 9 bases between them. The DNA for the CDR3 is TGTGCCAGCAGCTTAGATCTGACGGGTGGCTACACCTTC. This gives the protein CASSLDLTGGYTF.

This clone has just a few counts. This sequence joins TRBV11-2 and TRBJ2-7; the match to TRBD1 covers 8 bases. The length of the CDR3 is 17 residues. After removal of 7 bases from V and 0 bases from J, the junction contained 14 bases not matched to a gene. Per germline, CDR1 SGHAT and CDR2 FQNNGV. CDR3 bases: TGTGCCAGCACCCCCAGGGGGCGGGCGGGAACCTCCTACGAGCAGTACTTC. It specifies CASTPRGRAGTSYEQYF. The full variable domain, with the rest looked up from reference TRBV11-2 and TRBJ2-7, is EAGVAQSPRYKIIEKRQSVAFWCNPISGHATLYWYQQILGQGPKLLIQFQNNGVVDDSQLPKDRFSAERLKGVDSTLKIQPAKLEDSAVYLCASTPRGRAGTSYEQYFGPGTRLTVT.

The V gene is TRBV21-1, the J gene TRBJ2-4; no DNA check was done on the table's D call, TRBD1. TRBV21-1 is shown as a pseudogene. The CDR3 has 16 residues. The CDR3 protein is CASSKRGQVAKNIQYF. The CDR3 bases are TGTGCCAGCAGCAAAAGGGGGCAGGTAGCCAAAAACATTCAGTACTTC.

For the CDR3, the DNA is TGTGCCATCAGGGCGGGGACAGAACCTGGGGAGACCCAGTACTTC. Amino acid sequence: CAIRAGTEPGETQYF. The chain joins TRBV10-3 to TRBJ2-5, with D possibly TRBD1 on 7 matching bases. Germline V gives CDR1 ENHRY, CDR2 SYGVKD. CDR3 size: 15 residues. V shed 6 bases and J shed 5 bases, with 19 bases lying between them.

The genes are TRBV4-1 and TRBJ1-5; unclear D gene. This CDR3 is built from 15 residues. Trimming removed 1 base at V and 3 bases at J, with 10 bases between. The germline CDR1 and CDR2 sequences are MGHRA and YSYEKL. This CDR3 is CASSQVQAVNQPQHF. The CDR3 region has the DNA TGCGCCAGCAGCCAAGTGCAGGCCGTCAATCAGCCCCAGCATTTT.

Written as DNA, the CDR3 is TGCACCACTACCCCGCGGCGGGACAGGGCTATATCGGAGACCCAGTACTTC. It codes for CTTTPRRDRAISETQYF. The V and J genes are TRBV29-1 and TRBJ2-5, with 9 bases aligning to TRBD1. The CDR3 covers 17 residues. The germline gives CDR1 SQVTM, CDR2 ANQGSEA.

The gene calls are TRBV5-1 and TRBJ1-1, with D maybe TRBD1 (5 bases). V lost 3 bases and J 3 bases, leaving 12 bases between the germline ends. There are 14 residues in the CDR3. CDR1 and CDR2 (germline): SGHRS, YFSETQ. CDR3 loop: CASSSVGGDTEAFF. CDR3 in DNA: TGCGCCAGCAGCTCAGTAGGAGGGGACACTGAAGCTTTCTTT.

This chain links TRBV10-1 with TRBJ1-3; no clear D. The CDR3 loop spans 15 amino acids. Germline CDR1 and CDR2: WNHNN and SYGVQD (reference sequence). Trimming cost V 0 bases and J 2 bases, with 8 bases left between them. CDR3 coding DNA: TGCGCCAGCAGTGAGTCCCCGGGGACTGGAAACACCATATATTTT. The encoded protein is CASSESPGTGNTIYF.

J is TRBJ1-6 and V is TRBV23-1, with 7 positions matching TRBD1. TRBV23-1 is identified as an open reading frame with a role that is uncertain. The CDR3 contains 14 residues. V dropped 8 bases and J dropped 8; count of bases not matched to a gene: 9. CDR3 sequence (DNA): TGCGCCAGCCACATCGCCGGGACAGATTCACCCCTCCACTTT. It encodes CASHIAGTDSPLHF.

The V and J genes are TRBV9 and TRBJ2-3, with 9 bases lining up with TRBD2. Per germline, CDR1 SGDLS and CDR2 YYNGEE. CDR3 length: 15 amino acids. Trimming at V came to 4 bases and at J to 2 bases, leaving 5 bases not matched to a gene. CDR3 sequence: CASSPREGLTDTQYF. In nucleotides, the CDR3 is TGTGCCAGCAGCCCGCGGGAGGGCCTCACAGATACGCAGTATTTT.

This clone was detected only a few times. The chain joins TRBV6-5 to TRBJ2-7, with unresolved D. In germline, CDR1 is MNHEY, CDR2 SVGAGI. This CDR3 comprises 14 residues. V was shortened by 4 bases and J by 2 bases, with 12 bases between the two germline ends. CDR3 sequence (DNA): TGTGCCAGCAGTTCAGTACGTTCAACCTACGAGCAGTACTTC. It encodes CASSSVRSTYEQYF.

This clone has a single count. The chain uses TRBV5-6 and TRBJ2-4; D uncertain. Trimming cost V 2 bases and J 0 bases, with 9 bases left between them. From germline, CDR1 is SGHDT and CDR2 YYEEEE. CDR3 length: 15 amino acids. This CDR3 is CASSFQVLAKNIQYF. CDR3 DNA sequence: TGTGCCAGCAGCTTCCAGGTACTAGCCAAAAACATTCAGTACTTC.

The chain employs TRBV27 and TRBJ1-1, with TRBD1 matching over 7 bases. CDR3 size: 12 residues. With V trimmed by 3 bases and J by 10 bases, 5 bases remained unmatched. Germline values: CDR1 MNHEY, CDR2 SMNVEV (reference sequence). The CDR3 bases are TGTGCCAGCAGTTTGAGGGGGCGGCCAGCTTTCTTT. Amino acid sequence: CASSLRGRPAFF.

V and J are TRBV7-2 and TRBJ2-4; no reliable D call. Trimming cost V 1 base and J 0 bases, with 10 bases left between them. The CDR3 has 16 amino acids. Looked up from germline, CDR1 is SGHTA and CDR2 is FQGNSA. The CDR3 region is CASSLDFSLAKNIQYF. CDR3 bases: TGTGCCAGCAGCTTAGATTTCAGTCTAGCCAAAAACATTCAGTACTTC.

The rearrangement links TRBV12-3 or TRBV12-4 to TRBJ1-3; D may be TRBD1 (5 bases). Trimming took 8 bases from V and 0 from J, leaving 8 bases between them. This CDR3 is 13 amino acids long. CDR3 region: CASGADSGNTIYF. The CDR3 DNA sequence: TGTGCCAGCGGGGCAGACTCTGGAAACACCATATATTTT.

The chain uses TRBV29-1 and TRBJ1-2; D remains ambiguous. The V end was cut by 4 bases, the J end by 4 bases, with 16 bases between. CDR3 length: 14 amino acids. Germline CDR1 is SQVTM and CDR2 is ANQGSEA. CDR3 bases: TGCAGCGTTGTTGGGTTTGCGGGAGGCTATGGCTACACCTTC. The encoded protein is CSVVGFAGGYGYTF.

The genes are TRBV7-9 and TRBJ2-3; 8 bases agree with TRBD2. This CDR3 region has 16 residues. Germline CDR1 is SEHNR and CDR2 is FQNEAQ (reference sequence). V was pared by 6 bases and J by 2 bases, with 10 bases of the junction left unmatched. The chain's CDR3 is CASSFPSGLLTDTQYF. DNA of the CDR3: TGTGCCAGCAGTTTCCCTAGCGGGCTTCTCACAGATACGCAGTATTTT.

The J gene is TRBJ2-1, the V gene TRBV27; the D gene is possibly TRBD2 (6 bases). CDR3 size: 13 residues. Germline V CDR1 and CDR2: MNHEY, SMNVEV (reference sequence). Deletions cut 3 bases from V and 4 bases from J, with 7 bases between. CDR3 coding DNA: TGTGCCAGCAGTTTTGGAGGGTACAATGAGCAGTTCTTC. Translation: CASSFGGYNEQFF.